One T cell receptor (beta chain) is described in this entry. This sample is part of a study of blood T cell repertoires in COVID-19. For the study at large: Collection of acute and convalescent COVID-19 samples took place in the United States, Italy and Spain. T cells, B-cell-depleted T cells, or PBMCs provided the cDNA or gDNA that served as material.

Germline CDR1 is SGDLS and CDR2 is YYNGEE. V lost 0 bases and J lost 7, with 14 bases in between. The CDR3 runs to 15 residues. Data came from immunoSEQ multiplex PCR; TCRdb stores just in-frame clones and leaves some out. The sample has about 120,000 clones, about 70% seen once. The V and J genes are TRBV9 and TRBJ2-1, with D perhaps TRBD2 (6 bases). The clonotype originates from a man between 60 and 70 years old with acute or convalescent COVID-19. The source material was peripheral blood. The CDR3 DNA follows: TGTGCCAGCAGCGTAGATTGGGGGGATAGGAATGAGCAGTTCTTC. This gives the protein CASSVDWGDRNEQFF. Full variable domain (outside the CDR3, taken from reference TRBV9 and TRBJ2-1): DSGVTQTPKHLITATGQRVTLRCSPRSGDLSVYWYQQSLDQGLQFLIQYYNGEERAKGNILERFSAQQFPDLHSELNLSSLELGDSALYFCASSVDWGDRNEQFFGPGTRLTVL.